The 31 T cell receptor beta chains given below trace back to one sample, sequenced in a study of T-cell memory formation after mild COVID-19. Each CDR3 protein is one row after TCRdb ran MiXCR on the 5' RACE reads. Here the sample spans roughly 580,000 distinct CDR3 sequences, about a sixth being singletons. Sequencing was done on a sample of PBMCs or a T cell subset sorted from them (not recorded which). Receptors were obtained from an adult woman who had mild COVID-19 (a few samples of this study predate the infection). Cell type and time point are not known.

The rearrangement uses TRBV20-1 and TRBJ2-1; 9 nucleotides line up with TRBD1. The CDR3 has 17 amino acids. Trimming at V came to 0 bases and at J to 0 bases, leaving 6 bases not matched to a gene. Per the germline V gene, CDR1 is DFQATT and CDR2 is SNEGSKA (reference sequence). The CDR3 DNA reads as TGCAGTGCTAGAGATCTGGGACAGGGCAACTCCTACAATGAGCAGTTCTTC. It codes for CSARDLGQGNSYNEQFF.

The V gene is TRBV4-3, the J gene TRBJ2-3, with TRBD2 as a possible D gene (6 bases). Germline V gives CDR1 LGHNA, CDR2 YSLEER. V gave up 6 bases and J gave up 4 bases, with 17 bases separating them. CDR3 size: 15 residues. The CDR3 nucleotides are TGCGCCAGCAGTCTCCAGGAGGGGAGGCCAGATACGCAGTATTTT. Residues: CASSLQEGRPDTQYF.

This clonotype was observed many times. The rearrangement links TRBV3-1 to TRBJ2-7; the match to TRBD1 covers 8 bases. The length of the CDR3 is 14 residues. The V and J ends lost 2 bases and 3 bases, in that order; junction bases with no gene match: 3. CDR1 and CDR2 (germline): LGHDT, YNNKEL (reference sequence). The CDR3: CASSQLGQGYEQYF. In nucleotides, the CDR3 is TGTGCCAGCAGCCAACTCGGACAGGGCTACGAGCAGTACTTC.

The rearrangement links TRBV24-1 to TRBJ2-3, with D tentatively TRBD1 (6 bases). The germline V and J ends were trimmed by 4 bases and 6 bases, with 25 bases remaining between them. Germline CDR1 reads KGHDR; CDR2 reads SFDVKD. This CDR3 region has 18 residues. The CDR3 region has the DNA TGTGCCACCAGTGACCTCCCAGTCGGGTCAGGGGAGAGGGATACGCAGTATTTT. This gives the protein CATSDLPVGSGERDTQYF.

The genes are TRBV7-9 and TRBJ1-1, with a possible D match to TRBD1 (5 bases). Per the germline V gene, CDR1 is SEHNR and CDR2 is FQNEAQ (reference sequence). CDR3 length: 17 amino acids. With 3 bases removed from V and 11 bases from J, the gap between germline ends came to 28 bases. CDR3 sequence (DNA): TGTGCCAGCAGCTTGAGCTCCCGGGACGGTGCCATCCGAGGGGCTTTCTTT. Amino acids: CASSLSSRDGAIRGAFF.

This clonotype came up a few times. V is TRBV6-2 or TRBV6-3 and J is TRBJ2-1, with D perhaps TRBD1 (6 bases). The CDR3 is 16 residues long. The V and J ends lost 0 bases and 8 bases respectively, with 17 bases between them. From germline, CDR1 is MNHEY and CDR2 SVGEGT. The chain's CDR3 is CASSYSGGPPRDEQFF. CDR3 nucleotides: TGTGCCAGCAGTTACTCAGGGGGACCGCCTAGGGATGAGCAGTTCTTC.

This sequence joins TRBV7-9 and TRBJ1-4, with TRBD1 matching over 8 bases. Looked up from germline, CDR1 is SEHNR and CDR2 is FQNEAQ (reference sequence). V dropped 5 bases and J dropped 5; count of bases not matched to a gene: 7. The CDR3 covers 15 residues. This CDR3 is CASSPRQGRNEKLFF. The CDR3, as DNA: TGTGCCAGCAGCCCTAGACAGGGGCGAAATGAAAAACTGTTTTTT.

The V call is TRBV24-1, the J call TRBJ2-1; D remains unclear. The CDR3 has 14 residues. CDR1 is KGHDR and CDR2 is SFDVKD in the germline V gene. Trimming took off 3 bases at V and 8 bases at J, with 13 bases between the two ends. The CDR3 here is CATSDRVLTDEQFF. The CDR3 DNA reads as TGTGCCACCAGTGATCGCGTACTTACAGATGAGCAGTTCTTC.

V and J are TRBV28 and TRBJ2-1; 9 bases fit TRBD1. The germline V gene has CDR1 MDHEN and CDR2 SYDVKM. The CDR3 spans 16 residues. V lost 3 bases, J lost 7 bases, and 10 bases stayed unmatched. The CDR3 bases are TGTGCCAGCAGTTTCCCCCGGGACAGGGAAAAGAATGAGCAGTTCTTC. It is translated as CASSFPRDREKNEQFF.

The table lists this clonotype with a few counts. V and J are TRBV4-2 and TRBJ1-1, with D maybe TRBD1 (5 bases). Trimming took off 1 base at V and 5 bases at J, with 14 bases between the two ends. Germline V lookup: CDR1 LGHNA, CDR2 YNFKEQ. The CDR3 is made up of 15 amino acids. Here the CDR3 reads CASSQGFGGLTEAFF. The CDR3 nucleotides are TGTGCCAGCAGCCAAGGTTTCGGGGGGTTGACTGAAGCTTTCTTT.

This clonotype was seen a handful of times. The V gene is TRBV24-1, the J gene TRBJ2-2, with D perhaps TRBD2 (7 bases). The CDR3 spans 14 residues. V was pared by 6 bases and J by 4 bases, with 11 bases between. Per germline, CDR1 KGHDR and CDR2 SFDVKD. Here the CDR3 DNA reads TGTGCCACCAGTCCGGGGGGCTCCACCGGGGAGCTGTTTTTT. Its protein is CATSPGGSTGELFF.

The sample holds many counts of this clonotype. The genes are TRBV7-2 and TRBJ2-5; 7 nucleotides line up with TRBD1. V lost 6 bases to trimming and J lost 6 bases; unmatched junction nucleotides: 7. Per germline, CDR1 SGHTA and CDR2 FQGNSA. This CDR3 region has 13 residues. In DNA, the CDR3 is TGTGCCAGCAGTACAGGGGTCGGTAAGACCCAGTACTTC. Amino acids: CASSTGVGKTQYF.

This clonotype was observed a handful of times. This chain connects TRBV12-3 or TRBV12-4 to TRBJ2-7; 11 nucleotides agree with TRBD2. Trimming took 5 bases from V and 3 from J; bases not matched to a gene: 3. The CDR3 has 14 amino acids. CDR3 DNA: TGTGCCAGCAGTCGTGGGACTAGCGGCTACGAGCAGTACTTC. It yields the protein CASSRGTSGYEQYF.

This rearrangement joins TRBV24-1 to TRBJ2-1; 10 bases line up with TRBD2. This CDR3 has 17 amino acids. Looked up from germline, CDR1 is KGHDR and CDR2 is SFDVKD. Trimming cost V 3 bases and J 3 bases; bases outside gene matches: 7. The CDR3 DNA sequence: TGTGCCACCAGTGATGGCCCTGTAGCGGGGGGCTACAATGAGCAGTTCTTC. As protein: CATSDGPVAGGYNEQFF.

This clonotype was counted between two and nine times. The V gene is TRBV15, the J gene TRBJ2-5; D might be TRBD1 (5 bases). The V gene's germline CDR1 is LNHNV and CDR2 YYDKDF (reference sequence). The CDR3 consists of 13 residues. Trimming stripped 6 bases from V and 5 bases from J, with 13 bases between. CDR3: CATSIGAIETQYF. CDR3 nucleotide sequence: TGTGCCACCAGTATAGGGGCTATTGAGACCCAGTACTTC.

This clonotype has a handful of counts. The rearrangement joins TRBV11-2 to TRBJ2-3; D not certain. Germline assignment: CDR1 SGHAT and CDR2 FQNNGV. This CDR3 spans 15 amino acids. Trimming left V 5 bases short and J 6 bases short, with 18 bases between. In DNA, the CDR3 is TGTGCCAGCAGCCGCCACGAAAGAGGATCGGATACGCAGTATTTT. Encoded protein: CASSRHERGSDTQYF.

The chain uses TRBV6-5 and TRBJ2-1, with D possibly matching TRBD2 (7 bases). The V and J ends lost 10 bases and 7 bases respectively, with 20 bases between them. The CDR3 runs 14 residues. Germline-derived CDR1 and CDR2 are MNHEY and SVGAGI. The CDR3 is CATKNGGLSNEQFF. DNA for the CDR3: TGTGCCACTAAAAACGGGGGGCTCTCTAATGAGCAGTTCTTC.

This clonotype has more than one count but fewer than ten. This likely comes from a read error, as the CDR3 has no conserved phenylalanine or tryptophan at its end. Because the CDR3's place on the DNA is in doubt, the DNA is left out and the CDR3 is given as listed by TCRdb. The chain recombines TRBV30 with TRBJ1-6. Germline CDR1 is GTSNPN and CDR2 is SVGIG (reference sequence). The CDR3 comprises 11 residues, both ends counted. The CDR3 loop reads CASTDPATQRG.

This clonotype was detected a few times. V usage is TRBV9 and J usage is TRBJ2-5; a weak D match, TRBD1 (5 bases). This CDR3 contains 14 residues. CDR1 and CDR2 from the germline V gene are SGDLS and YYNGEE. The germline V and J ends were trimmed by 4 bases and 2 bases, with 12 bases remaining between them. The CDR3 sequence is CASSPRQKQETQYF. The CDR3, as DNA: TGTGCCAGCAGCCCTAGACAGAAACAAGAGACCCAGTACTTC. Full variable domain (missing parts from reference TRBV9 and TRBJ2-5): DSGVTQTPKHLITATGQRVTLRCSPRSGDLSVYWYQQSLDQGLQFLIQYYNGEERAKGNILERFSAQQFPDLHSELNLSSLELGDSALYFCASSPRQKQETQYFGPGTRLLVL.

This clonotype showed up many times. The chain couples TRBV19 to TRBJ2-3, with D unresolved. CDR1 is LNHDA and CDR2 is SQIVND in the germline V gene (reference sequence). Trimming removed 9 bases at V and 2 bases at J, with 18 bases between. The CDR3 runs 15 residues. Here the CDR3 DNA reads TGTGCCAGCCCCCTTTCCCAAGAAATCACAGATACGCAGTATTTT. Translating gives CASPLSQEITDTQYF. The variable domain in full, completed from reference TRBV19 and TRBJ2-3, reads DGGITQSPKYLFRKEGQNVTLSCEQNLNHDAMYWYRQDPGQGLRLIYYSQIVNDFQKGDIAEGYSVSREKKESFPLTVTSAQKNPTAFYLCASPLSQEITDTQYFGPGTRLTVL.

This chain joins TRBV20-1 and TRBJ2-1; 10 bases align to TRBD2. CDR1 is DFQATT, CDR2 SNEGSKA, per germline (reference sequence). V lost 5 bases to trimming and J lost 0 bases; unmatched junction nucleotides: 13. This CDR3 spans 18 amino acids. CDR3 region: CSAPSTGTSARSYNEQFF. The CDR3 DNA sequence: TGCAGTGCTCCTTCTACCGGGACTAGCGCTCGCTCCTACAATGAGCAGTTCTTC.

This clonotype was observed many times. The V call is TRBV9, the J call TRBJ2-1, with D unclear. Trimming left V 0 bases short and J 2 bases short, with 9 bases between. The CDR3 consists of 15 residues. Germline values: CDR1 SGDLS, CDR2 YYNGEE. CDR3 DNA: TGTGCCAGCAGCGTAGAAGCCTTCCCCTACAATGAGCAGTTCTTC. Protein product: CASSVEAFPYNEQFF.

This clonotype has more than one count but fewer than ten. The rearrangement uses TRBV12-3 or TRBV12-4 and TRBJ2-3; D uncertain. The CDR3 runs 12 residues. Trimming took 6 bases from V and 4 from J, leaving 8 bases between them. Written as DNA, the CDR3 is TGTGCCAGCAGACCGGATGCAGATACGCAGTATTTT. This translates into CASRPDADTQYF.

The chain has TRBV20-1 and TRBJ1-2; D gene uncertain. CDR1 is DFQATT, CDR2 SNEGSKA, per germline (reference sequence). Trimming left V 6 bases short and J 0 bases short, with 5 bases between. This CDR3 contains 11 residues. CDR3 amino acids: CSATSNYGYTF. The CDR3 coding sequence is TGCAGTGCCACCTCTAACTATGGCTACACCTTC.

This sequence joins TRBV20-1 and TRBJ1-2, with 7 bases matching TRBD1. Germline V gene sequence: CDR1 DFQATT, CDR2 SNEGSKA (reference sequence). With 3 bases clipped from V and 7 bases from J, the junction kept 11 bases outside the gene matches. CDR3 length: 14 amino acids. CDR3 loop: CSASRGQELSGYTF. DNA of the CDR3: TGCAGTGCTAGCAGAGGACAGGAATTAAGTGGCTACACCTTC.

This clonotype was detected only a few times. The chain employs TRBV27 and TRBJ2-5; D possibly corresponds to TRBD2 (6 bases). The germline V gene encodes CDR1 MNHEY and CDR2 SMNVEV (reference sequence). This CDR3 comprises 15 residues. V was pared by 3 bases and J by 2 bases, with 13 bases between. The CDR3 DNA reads TGTGCCAGCAGTTTTCGGGGCGGGGAGCAAGAGACCCAGTACTTC. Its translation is CASSFRGGEQETQYF.

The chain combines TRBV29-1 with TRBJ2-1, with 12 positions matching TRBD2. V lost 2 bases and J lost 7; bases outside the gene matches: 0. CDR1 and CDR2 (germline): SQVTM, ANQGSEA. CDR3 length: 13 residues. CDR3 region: CSVELAGGNEQFF. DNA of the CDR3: TGCAGCGTTGAACTAGCGGGGGGGAATGAGCAGTTCTTC.

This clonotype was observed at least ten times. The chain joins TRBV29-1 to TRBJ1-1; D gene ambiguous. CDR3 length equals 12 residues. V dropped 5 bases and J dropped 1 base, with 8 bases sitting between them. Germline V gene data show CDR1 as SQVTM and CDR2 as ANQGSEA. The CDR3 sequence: CSVRERNTEAFF. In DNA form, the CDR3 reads TGCAGCGTTAGGGAGCGGAACACTGAAGCTTTCTTT.

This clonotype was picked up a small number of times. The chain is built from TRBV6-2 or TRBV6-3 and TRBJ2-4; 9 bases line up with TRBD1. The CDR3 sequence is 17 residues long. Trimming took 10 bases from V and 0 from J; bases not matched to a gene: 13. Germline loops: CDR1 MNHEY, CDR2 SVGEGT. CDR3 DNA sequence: TGTGCCACAAGGGACAGGGTTACAGCGGCAGCCAAAAACATTCAGTACTTC. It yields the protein CATRDRVTAAAKNIQYF.

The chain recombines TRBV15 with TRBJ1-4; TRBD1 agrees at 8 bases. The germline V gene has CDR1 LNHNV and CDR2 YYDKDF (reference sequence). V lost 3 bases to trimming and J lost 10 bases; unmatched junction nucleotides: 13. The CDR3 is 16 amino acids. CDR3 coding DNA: TGTGCCACCAGCAGGGCCAGGGGGGACAGGAGCGGAAAACTGTTTTTT. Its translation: CATSRARGDRSGKLFF.

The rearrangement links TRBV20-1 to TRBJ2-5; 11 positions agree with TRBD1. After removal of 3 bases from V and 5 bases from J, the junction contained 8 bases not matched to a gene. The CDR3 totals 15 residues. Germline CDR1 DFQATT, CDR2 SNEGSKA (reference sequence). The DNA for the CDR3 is TGCAGTGCTAGGGATCCGGGACAGGGGGTCGAGACCCAGTACTTC. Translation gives CSARDPGQGVETQYF.